This TCR beta chain was documented in a study of cytomegalovirus exposure and HLA in healthy donors. The CDR3 sequence is 13 residues long. The ends lost 6 bases at V and 3 bases at J; junction bases unmatched: 5. Germline values: CDR1 SQVTM, CDR2 ANQGSEA. This clone is a singleton in its sample. The PCR was carried out with 60 Vbeta primers and 13 Jbeta primers. Produced via immunoSEQ multiplex PCR; TCRdb's table is partial and in-frame only. The sample has 130,000 or so clones, over 75% seen once. The origin of this receptor is a man aged 18 to 35 in good health and CMV-seropositive. This rearrangement joins TRBV29-1 to TRBJ1-1; 9 bases are shared with TRBD1. The material sequenced was PBMCs. CDR3 protein: CSVAGTGYTEAFF. The CDR3 DNA sequence: TGCAGCGTAGCCGGGACAGGGTACACTGAAGCTTTCTTT.